This T cell receptor (beta chain) is from a study of cytomegalovirus exposure and HLA in healthy donors. General study findings and limits: It was approximately 160 TCR beta chains that were listed as cytomegalovirus-associated. In a later analysis, across HLA loci, associated TCR counts were highest for DRB1, lowest for HLA-C. CMV serostatus was the sole immune exposure data available.

The donors gave bone marrow, and they were healthy. The primer mix had 60 Vbeta and 13 Jbeta primers. Measured with immunoSEQ multiplex PCR; TCRdb has only the in-frame clones, and not every one. The sample lists nearly 200,000 clones, 70% to 80% occurring once. This clone has more than one count but fewer than ten. Its antigen is currently unknown. This CDR3 is 15 amino acids long. The germline V gene has CDR1 MNHNS and CDR2 SASEGT. Trimming left V 2 bases short and J 1 base short, with 11 bases between. This receptor was obtained from a male donor in good health and CMV-seropositive. Sequencing was done on a sample of PBMCs. The rearrangement joins TRBV6-1 to TRBJ2-5; D is ambiguous. In DNA, the CDR3 is TGTGCCAGCAGTGAAATGAGTCTTAGCCAAGAGACCCAGTACTTC. As protein: CASSEMSLSQETQYF.